A single sample gave rise to the 22 T cell receptor beta chains below, sequenced in a study of CD8+ T cells in alopecia areata. Following extraction, RNA underwent reverse transcription to cDNA, which served as the sequencing template. TCRdb's copy holds only in-frame clones and misses some; the assay was immunoSEQ multiplex PCR. The sample shows 140,000 to 150,000 clones, less than 65% of them seen only once. Sample: CD8+ T cells sorted from blood. Receptors originate from a human donor in good health.

The chain is built from TRBV19 and TRBJ2-1; 10 bases are shared with TRBD2. J lost 4 bases, V lost 4 bases, and 7 bases had no gene match. Looked up from germline, CDR1 is LNHDA and CDR2 is SQIVND (reference sequence). The CDR3 loop spans 16 amino acids. CDR3 region: CASSRIGLAAYNEQFF. The DNA of the CDR3 is TGTGCCAGTAGTAGAATAGGACTAGCGGCGTACAATGAGCAGTTCTTC. The full variable domain, with the rest looked up from reference TRBV19 and TRBJ2-1, is DGGITQSPKYLFRKEGQNVTLSCEQNLNHDAMYWYRQDPGQGLRLIYYSQIVNDFQKGDIAEGYSVSREKKESFPLTVTSAQKNPTAFYLCASSRIGLAAYNEQFFGPGTRLTVL.

This clone was detected a few times. The V call is TRBV6-6, the J call TRBJ2-3; TRBD2 agrees at 10 bases. V lost 7 bases to trimming and J lost 0 bases; unmatched junction nucleotides: 7. This CDR3 has 16 amino acids. CDR1 is MNHNY and CDR2 is SVGAGI in the germline V gene (reference sequence). As DNA, the CDR3 is TGTGCCAGCAATATCGCTAGCGGGAGCAGCACAGATACGCAGTATTTT. It codes for CASNIASGSSTDTQYF.

The rearrangement joins TRBV13 to TRBJ2-7; 7 bases are shared with TRBD2. The CDR3 length is 15 residues. With 5 bases clipped from V and 1 base from J, the junction kept 8 bases outside the gene matches. In germline, CDR1 is PRHDT, CDR2 FYEKMQ (reference sequence). The CDR3 here is CASSPSGIGSYEQYF. CDR3 bases: TGTGCCAGCAGCCCCAGCGGGATCGGGTCCTACGAGCAGTACTTC.

This clone was counted a few times. The chain employs TRBV29-1 and TRBJ2-7; TRBD2 is a possible D gene (7 bases). Germline V gene lookup returns CDR1 SQVTM and CDR2 ANQGSEA. The CDR3 loop spans 13 amino acids. V lost 6 bases to trimming and J lost 2 bases, with 14 bases between them. The chain's CDR3 is CSVLGGETYEQYF. CDR3 nucleotide sequence: TGCAGCGTGCTAGGGGGGGAGACCTACGAGCAGTACTTC.

The chain uses TRBV5-1 and TRBJ2-3, with unresolved D. There are 15 residues in the CDR3. The V gene's germline CDR1 is SGHRS and CDR2 YFSETQ. V was trimmed by 2 bases and J by 4 bases, leaving 14 bases between them. The CDR3 is CASSLVESRADTQYF. As DNA, the CDR3 is TGCGCCAGCAGCTTAGTCGAGTCCCGCGCAGATACGCAGTATTTT. Filled out from reference TRBV5-1 and TRBJ2-3, the complete variable domain reads KAGVTQTPRYLIKTRGQQVTLSCSPISGHRSVSWYQQTPGQGLQFLFEYFSETQRNKGNFPGRFSGRQFSNSRSEMNVSTLELGDSALYLCASSLVESRADTQYFGPGTRLTVL.

This sequence joins TRBV29-1 and TRBJ2-6; D perhaps matches TRBD1 (5 bases). The CDR3 covers 15 residues. The V gene's germline CDR1 is SQVTM and CDR2 ANQGSEA. V lost 5 bases and J 1 base, leaving 12 bases between the germline ends. In nucleotides, the CDR3 is TGCAGCGTTTTCCGTGACAGTTCTGGGGCCAACGTCCTGACTTTC. Translated: CSVFRDSSGANVLTF.

The chain carries TRBV9 and TRBJ2-1; 9 bases are shared with TRBD2. CDR3 size: 16 residues. Germline V gene lookup returns CDR1 SGDLS and CDR2 YYNGEE. Trimming removed 3 bases from V and 1 base from J; junction bases left unmatched: 5. The CDR3 loop reads CASSGLAGASYNEQFF. CDR3 DNA sequence: TGTGCCAGCAGCGGATTAGCGGGAGCATCCTACAATGAGCAGTTCTTC.

A few counts support this clone. The genes are TRBV4-2 and TRBJ2-3; 8 bases are shared with TRBD1. CDR1 is LGHNA, CDR2 YNFKEQ, per germline. The CDR3 is 19 residues long. Unmatched junction bases numbered 15, after V lost 1 base and J lost 3 bases. The CDR3 protein is CASSQVGPGDRGLTDTQYF. The CDR3 DNA is TGTGCCAGCAGCCAAGTGGGCCCGGGTGACAGGGGTTTGACAGATACGCAGTATTTT.

The chain uses TRBV30 and TRBJ1-1; a possible D gene is TRBD1 (6 bases). CDR3 length: 14 amino acids. Germline values: CDR1 GTSNPN, CDR2 SVGIG (reference sequence). V was clipped by 2 bases and J by 1 base, with 11 bases between them. CDR3 sequence: CAWSSGGANTEAFF. CDR3 sequence (DNA): TGTGCCTGGAGTTCCGGGGGGGCGAACACTGAAGCTTTCTTT.

The chain has TRBV2 and TRBJ1-5; D gene unclear. Germline CDR1 is SNHLY and CDR2 is FYNNEI. Trimming took off 1 base at V and 0 bases at J, with 10 bases between the two ends. This CDR3 contains 16 residues. CDR3 amino acids: CASSEENTISNQPQHF. The CDR3 DNA follows: TGTGCCAGCAGTGAAGAGAACACCATTAGCAATCAGCCCCAGCATTTT.

The CDR3 DNA follows: TGCGCCAGCAGCTTGGCCGGCCGTATGGATGAGCAGTTCTTC. Protein: CASSLAGRMDEQFF. This chain uses TRBV5-1 with TRBJ2-1; D remains ambiguous. Germline V gene lookup returns CDR1 SGHRS and CDR2 YFSETQ. With 0 bases removed from V and 8 bases from J, the gap between germline ends came to 12 bases. The CDR3 runs to 14 residues. Full variable domain (rest looked up from reference TRBV5-1 and TRBJ2-1): KAGVTQTPRYLIKTRGQQVTLSCSPISGHRSVSWYQQTPGQGLQFLFEYFSETQRNKGNFPGRFSGRQFSNSRSEMNVSTLELGDSALYLCASSLAGRMDEQFFGPGTRLTVL.

The V and J genes are TRBV29-1 and TRBJ2-1, with 7 bases identical to TRBD2. The junction had 17 bases not matched to a gene; V was cut back by 7 bases and J by 5 bases. Germline loops: CDR1 SQVTM, CDR2 ANQGSEA. The CDR3 is made up of 16 amino acids. The CDR3 sequence: CSAHPRGSSGNNEQFF. The CDR3 DNA reads TGCAGCGCCCACCCCCGGGGGTCTAGCGGAAACAATGAGCAGTTCTTC.

This clone has a handful of counts. The chain employs TRBV7-9 and TRBJ2-2; no clear D. CDR1 and CDR2 (germline): SEHNR, FQNEAQ (reference sequence). The CDR3 sequence is 13 residues long. V was trimmed by 5 bases and J by 6 bases, leaving 10 bases between them. CDR3: CASSPDGAGELFF. The CDR3 DNA sequence: TGTGCCAGCAGCCCCGATGGGGCCGGGGAGCTGTTTTTT. Using reference TRBV7-9 and TRBJ2-2 for the parts outside the CDR3, the full variable domain is DTGVSQNPRHKITKRGQNVTFRCDPISEHNRLYWYRQTLGQGPEFLTYFQNEAQLEKSRLLSDRFSAERPKGSFSTLEIQRTEQGDSAMYLCASSPDGAGELFFGEGSRLTVL.

There are a few counts of this clone. The CDR3 nucleotides read TGCAGCACCTGGGGGATCCTATCCTCTGGGGCCAACGTCCTGACTTTC. It translates to CSTWGILSSGANVLTF. V and J are TRBV29-1 and TRBJ2-6; D may correspond to TRBD1 or TRBD2 (5 bases each). The length of the CDR3 is 16 residues. Germline CDR1 and CDR2: SQVTM and ANQGSEA. V was trimmed by 8 bases and J by 0 bases, leaving 17 bases between them.

J is TRBJ2-7 and V is TRBV29-1, with a tentative D call TRBD2 (6 bases). Germline V gives CDR1 SQVTM, CDR2 ANQGSEA. This CDR3 region has 13 residues. V was cut by 6 bases and J by 2 bases, with 14 bases left in between. This CDR3 is CSVVAASTYEQYF. The CDR3 region has the DNA TGCAGCGTAGTAGCGGCTTCGACCTACGAGCAGTACTTC.

The rearrangement links TRBV29-1 to TRBJ2-1; possible D gene TRBD1, 5 bases. This CDR3 is built from 12 residues. V lost 3 bases and J 5 bases, leaving 8 bases between the germline ends. Germline CDR1 and CDR2: SQVTM and ANQGSEA. The CDR3 here is CSVERQNNEQFF. The CDR3 DNA reads as TGCAGCGTTGAGAGACAGAACAATGAGCAGTTCTTC.

The rearrangement joins TRBV6-5 to TRBJ2-3; TRBD1 aligns across 9 bases. V gave up 7 bases and J gave up 4 bases; unmatched junction bases: 6. Germline CDR1 is MNHEY and CDR2 is SVGAGI. This CDR3 contains 14 residues. The CDR3 here is CASKIGQGSDTQYF. DNA for the CDR3: TGTGCCAGCAAGATTGGACAGGGGTCAGATACGCAGTATTTT.

This clone has a handful of counts. The chain couples TRBV28 to TRBJ2-3; weak D call: TRBD2 (6 bases). V gave up 3 bases and J gave up 2 bases, with 18 bases separating them. CDR3 size: 17 residues. Per germline, CDR1 MDHEN and CDR2 SYDVKM. The CDR3 is CASSLPHGRRTTDTQYF. Written as DNA, the CDR3 is TGTGCCAGCAGTTTGCCTCATGGGAGGCGGACCACAGATACGCAGTATTTT.

There are a few counts of this clone. This chain's CDR3 is CASSPRDAYYQPQHF. The CDR3 nucleotides read TGTGCCAGCAGTCCCCGGGATGCTTACTATCAGCCCCAGCATTTT. V and J are TRBV27 and TRBJ1-5; unclear D gene. Germline V lookup: CDR1 MNHEY, CDR2 SMNVEV (reference sequence). The ends were cut back, 5 bases at V and 5 bases at J, with 16 bases in the middle. The CDR3 consists of 15 residues.

The rearrangement joins TRBV29-1 to TRBJ2-7; TRBD1 matches 9 bases. The trim removed 0 bases at V and 2 bases at J, leaving 8 bases unmatched. This CDR3 has 16 amino acids. Germline assignment: CDR1 SQVTM and CDR2 ANQGSEA. The CDR3 loop is CSVEDSEDRGPYEQYF. DNA for the CDR3: TGCAGCGTTGAAGATAGTGAGGACAGGGGTCCCTACGAGCAGTACTTC.

This clone has a handful of counts. This rearrangement joins TRBV7-9 to TRBJ1-1; D gene ambiguous. With 5 bases removed from V and 7 bases from J, the gap between germline ends came to 8 bases. The CDR3 runs 11 residues. Germline loops: CDR1 SEHNR, CDR2 FQNEAQ (reference sequence). The CDR3 sequence is CASSLVGEAFF. For the CDR3, the DNA is TGTGCCAGCAGCCTGGTGGGTGAAGCTTTCTTT.

This clone came up a few times. CDR3 region: CSVGAGGHEQYF. The CDR3 DNA sequence: TGCAGCGTTGGGGCAGGGGGCCACGAGCAGTACTTC. This chain joins TRBV29-1 and TRBJ2-7; 8 bases map to TRBD1. The CDR3 loop spans 12 amino acids. The germline V gene has CDR1 SQVTM and CDR2 ANQGSEA. The V gene end was trimmed by 4 bases and the J gene end by 5 bases; junction bases not matched to a gene: 4.